This TCR beta chain was observed in a study of T-cell memory formation after mild COVID-19. TCRdb reanalysed the 5' RACE reads using MiXCR and keeps one entry per CDR3 protein. Here the sample spans under 250,000 distinct CDR3 sequences, just over 15% being singletons. This clonotype was seen many times. V trimming: 3 bases; J trimming: 8 bases; junction bases outside the gene matches: 21. Germline V CDR1 and CDR2: SGHRS, YFSETQ. The CDR3 covers 18 residues. The chain recombines TRBV5-1 with TRBJ1-2; 8 bases line up with TRBD1. The TCR originated in an adult woman who had mild COVID-19 (a few samples of this study predate the infection). Cell type and time point are not known. Sequencing was carried out using PBMCs or a T cell subset sorted from them (not recorded which). The CDR3 nucleotides are TGCGCCAGCAGCTACTCCTCAGGGGGCCGAATTGACCCCCCAGGCTACACCTTC. Residues: CASSYSSGGRIDPPGYTF.